Listed below are T cell receptor beta chains from one sample, sequenced in a study of T cells after yellow fever vaccination. MiXCR was run by TCRdb on the 5' RACE reads, yielding one entry per CDR3 protein. Here the sample spans approximately 610,000 distinct CDR3 sequences, about a sixth being singletons. The source material was PBMCs, sampled 5 to 6 days after the first yellow fever vaccination. These receptors all stem from a man aged 18 to 29 who received the YFV17D yellow fever vaccine. Each CDR3 is given with its conserved first and last residue. Each record gives: clone size, D gene, V gene, J gene, CDR3 protein, CDR3 DNA. The D gene is left open where the match is weak. Size is stated for part of the rows, as once, few or many counts, or as a class when the clone is expanded.

>few|.|TRBV7-9|TRBJ1-3
CASSPPLGASGNTIYF
TGTGCCAGCAGCCCCCCCCTGGGGGCCTCTGGAAACACCATATATTTT
>few|.|TRBV27|TRBJ1-5
CASSLSPFNQPQHF
TGTGCCAGCAGTTTGAGCCCTTTTAATCAGCCCCAGCATTTT
>.|TRBD1|TRBV14|TRBJ2-3
CASSQRDRGTDTQYF
TGTGCCAGCAGCCAACGGGACAGGGGAACAGATACGCAGTATTTT
>.|.|TRBV9|TRBJ2-1
CASSADPGGTLLGQAGNEQFF
TGTGCCAGCAGCGCAGATCCCGGAGGGACACTACTGGGCCAAGCGGGAAATGAGCAGTTCTTC
>.|.|TRBV4-1|TRBJ2-1
CANSQDRGDYNEQFF
TGCGCCAACAGCCAAGATCGAGGTGACTACAATGAGCAGTTCTTC
>.|.|TRBV6-5|TRBJ2-3
CASSYSIGVGTDTQYF
TGTGCCAGCAGTTACTCGATAGGGGTTGGCACAGATACGCAGTATTTT
>few|.|TRBV3-1|TRBJ2-3
CASSQRLRDTQYF
TGTGCCAGCAGCCAGAGGCTCCGCGATACGCAGTATTTT
>.|.|TRBV19|TRBJ2-1
CASSIQPLGTAAYNEQFF
TGTGCCAGTAGTATACAACCCCTCGGGACGGCGGCCTACAATGAGCAGTTCTTC
>.|.|TRBV5-1|TRBJ1-3
CASSPGLLSGNTIYF
TGCGCCAGCAGCCCCGGGCTACTCTCTGGAAACACCATATATTTT
>.|.|TRBV7-2|TRBJ2-4
CASSSPGGNIQYF
TGTGCCAGCAGCTCCCCTGGGGGAAACATTCAGTACTTC
>few|TRBD2|TRBV3-1|TRBJ2-1
CASSQDPSTSGNNEQFF
TGTGCCAGCAGCCAAGATCCGAGTACTAGCGGAAACAATGAGCAGTTCTTC
>.|.|TRBV28|TRBJ2-2
CASSSLWVSANTGELFF
TGTGCCAGCAGTAGTTTGTGGGTCAGCGCGAACACCGGGGAGCTGTTTTTT
>.|TRBD1|TRBV6-1|TRBJ2-3
CASRRGQGGTDTQYF
TGTGCCAGCAGGAGAGGACAGGGGGGAACAGATACGCAGTATTTT
>few|.|TRBV15|TRBJ2-1
CATSSFTGTGGDEQFF
TGTGCCACCAGCAGCTTTACCGGGACGGGGGGCGATGAGCAGTTCTTC
>once|.|TRBV12-5|TRBJ1-2
CASGPDTTNYGYTF
TGTGCTAGTGGCCCGGACACCACTAACTATGGCTACACCTTC
>.|TRBD1|TRBV2|TRBJ2-7
CASSGPGQGAGEQYF
TGTGCCAGCAGTGGGCCGGGACAGGGGGCCGGCGAGCAGTACTTC
>.|.|TRBV14|TRBJ1-4
CASSQAGREKLFF
TGTGCCAGCAGCCAAGCGGGACGGGAAAAACTGTTTTTT
>few|TRBD2|TRBV11-1|TRBJ2-3
CASSLDGLASFTDTQYF
TGTGCCAGCAGCTTAGACGGACTAGCGAGTTTCACAGATACGCAGTATTTT
>.|TRBD1|TRBV7-3|TRBJ1-6
CASSNGMGQGTSAYNSPLHF
TGTGCCAGCAGCAACGGTATGGGACAGGGGACCTCCGCCTATAATTCACCCCTCCACTTT
>.|.|TRBV4-3|TRBJ1-1
CASSSHGANTEAFF
TGCGCCAGCAGCAGCCACGGTGCGAACACTGAAGCTTTCTTT